Each of the 28 T cell receptor beta chains below was sequenced from the same sample in a study of lymphopenia after photon versus proton radiotherapy. Assay: immunoSEQ multiplex PCR; the TCRdb copy retains only in-frame clones and omits some. The sample yields 30,000 to 40,000 clones, over 75% seen once. This material consisted of peripheral blood, taken from a patient treated with proton-based radiotherapy. These receptors originate from a woman aged 65 to 85 with pancreatic cancer.

The chain is built from TRBV12-5 and TRBJ1-1; D call uncertain. This CDR3 region has 12 residues. V was shortened by 2 bases and J by 4 bases, with 5 bases between the two germline ends. From germline, CDR1 is LGHNT and CDR2 FRNRAP. DNA of the CDR3: TGTGCTAGTGGTTTGATGGGCACTGAAGCTTTCTTT. Amino acid sequence: CASGLMGTEAFF.

This chain links TRBV20-1 with TRBJ2-7, with 7 bases that match TRBD2. V was clipped by 4 bases and J by 6 bases; unmatched bases: 0. Germline V gene data show CDR1 as DFQATT and CDR2 as SNEGSKA (reference sequence). CDR3 size: 10 residues. The CDR3 DNA is TGCAGTGCTACGGGGGGCGAGCAGTACTTC. Its translation is CSATGGEQYF.

The chain couples TRBV27 to TRBJ1-1, with 8 positions matching TRBD1. The CDR3 is 15 amino acids. In germline, CDR1 is MNHEY, CDR2 SMNVEV (reference sequence). Trimming removed 4 bases from V and 7 bases from J; junction bases left unmatched: 11. This CDR3 is CASSYTTGVPFEAFF. Here the CDR3 DNA reads TGTGCCAGCAGTTACACGACAGGGGTCCCCTTTGAAGCTTTCTTT.

The CDR3 DNA reads TGTGCCTGGGGACAGGGGGCTTCTGAAGCTTTCTTT. It codes for CAWGQGASEAFF. The chain links TRBV30 to TRBJ1-1; 11 nucleotides align to TRBD1. The V segment lost 5 bases and the J segment 6 bases; nucleotides outside the gene matches: 2. The CDR3 extends over 12 amino acids. Germline CDR1 reads GTSNPN; CDR2 reads SVGIG (reference sequence).

V is TRBV28 and J is TRBJ1-5; the D gene is possibly TRBD1 (5 bases). CDR1 and CDR2 (germline): MDHEN, SYDVKM. The CDR3 extends over 14 amino acids. The germline V and J ends were trimmed by 7 bases and 5 bases, with 15 bases remaining between them. CDR3 loop: CASTSGGHYQPQHF. In DNA, the CDR3 is TGTGCCAGCACCTCGGGGGGTCATTATCAGCCCCAGCATTTT.

This clone appeared a single time. An end of the junction differs from the germline gene, which may be a read error. The V gene is TRBV27, the J gene TRBJ2-5, with a tentative D call TRBD2 (6 bases). The CDR3 covers 11 residues. Looked up from germline, CDR1 is MNHEY and CDR2 is SMNVEV (reference sequence). This CDR3 is CTSFGGETQYF. CDR3 nucleotides: TGTACCAGCTTCGGGGGAGAGACCCAGTACTTC.

This chain connects TRBV10-3 to TRBJ1-2; tentatively, D is TRBD1 (6 bases). Germline loops: CDR1 ENHRY, CDR2 SYGVKD. V shed 2 bases and J shed 4 bases, with 17 bases lying between them. This CDR3 comprises 16 residues. The CDR3 sequence is CAISEPVTGRVYGYTF. DNA of the CDR3: TGTGCCATCAGTGAGCCGGTAACAGGGCGGGTCTATGGCTACACCTTC.

Turning to this clone: The sample carries other DNA sequences with the same CDR3. The V call is TRBV10-3, the J call TRBJ2-7, with 15 bases that match TRBD2. CDR3 length equals 14 residues. The V segment lost 8 bases and the J segment 2 bases; nucleotides outside the gene matches: 1. Germline V lookup: CDR1 ENHRY, CDR2 SYGVKD. CDR3 region: CAIGLAGGAYEQYF. CDR3 bases: TGTGCCATCGGACTAGCGGGAGGGGCCTACGAGCAGTACTTC.

J is TRBJ2-3 and V is TRBV14, with 8 nucleotides matching TRBD1. The CDR3 has 14 residues. Germline V lookup: CDR1 SGHDN, CDR2 FVKESK. V shed 4 bases and J 9 bases; nucleotides not matched to a gene: 9. The CDR3 reads CASSRDRGWLTQYF. The CDR3 DNA reads as TGTGCCAGCAGCCGCGACAGGGGTTGGTTAACGCAGTATTTT.

V usage is TRBV6-1 and J usage is TRBJ2-3; D is ambiguous. Trimming took off 8 bases at V and 4 bases at J, with 16 bases between the two ends. Germline CDR1 reads MNHNS; CDR2 reads SASEGT. The CDR3 sequence is 14 residues long. In DNA form, the CDR3 reads TGTGCCAGCGCTTTTAAGGGCCATGCAGATACGCAGTATTTT. This translates into CASAFKGHADTQYF.

The CDR3 sequence is CASSPRGQGRSQLDEKLFF. CDR3 DNA: TGTGCCAGCAGCCCGCGGGGACAGGGGAGATCCCAGTTGGATGAAAAACTGTTTTTT. The genes are TRBV4-2 and TRBJ1-4; 10 bases are shared with TRBD1. There are 19 residues in the CDR3. The V segment lost 4 bases and the J segment 6 bases; nucleotides outside the gene matches: 17. Germline loops: CDR1 LGHNA, CDR2 YNFKEQ.

Concerning this clone: The junction differs from germline at one of its ends, possibly a read error. The rearrangement links TRBV7-7 to TRBJ2-1; 10 nucleotides align to TRBD2. Germline values: CDR1 SSHAT, CDR2 FNYEAQ (reference sequence). The CDR3 has 14 amino acids. CDR3: CASSFSSGSHEQFF. The CDR3, as DNA: TGTGCTAGCAGCTTCTCTAGCGGGAGTCATGAGCAGTTCTTC.

The chain links TRBV4-1 to TRBJ2-5; 7 bases map to TRBD2. After removal of 0 bases from V and 2 bases from J, the junction contained 9 bases not matched to a gene. CDR3 length: 17 amino acids. CDR1 MGHRA and CDR2 YSYEKL come from the germline V gene. The CDR3 DNA is TGCGCCAGCAGCCAAGATCGGGCGGGAGCTCAGCAAGAGACCCAGTACTTC. Residues: CASSQDRAGAQQETQYF.

The CDR3 DNA sequence: TGTGCCAGTAGTATAGCCAGGGTTCCCGGGGAGCTGTTTTTT. Translating gives CASSIARVPGELFF. The rearrangement joins TRBV19 to TRBJ2-2, with a possible D match to TRBD1 (5 bases). Trimming shortened V by 1 base and J by 6 bases, and 9 bases separated the two germline ends. The CDR3 has 14 residues. Germline V lookup: CDR1 LNHDA, CDR2 SQIVND (reference sequence).

V gene TRBV4-1 combines with J gene TRBJ2-7; the match to TRBD2 covers 12 bases. The germline V gene encodes CDR1 MGHRA and CDR2 YSYEKL. J lost 3 bases, V lost 3 bases, and 6 bases had no gene match. The CDR3 loop spans 16 amino acids. CDR3 region: CASSQTGTSGFYEQYF. The CDR3 nucleotides read TGCGCCAGCAGCCAGACCGGGACTAGCGGGTTCTACGAGCAGTACTTC.

The chain recombines TRBV7-2 with TRBJ1-6; D might be TRBD1 (6 bases). The V gene's germline CDR1 is SGHTA and CDR2 FQGNSA. The CDR3 consists of 13 residues. The V gene lost 1 base and the J gene lost 12 bases, with 10 bases spanning the gap. The CDR3 DNA follows: TGTGCCAGCAGCTTAGGGGACAACCGACCCCTCCACTTT. Residues: CASSLGDNRPLHF.

The rearrangement joins TRBV5-1 to TRBJ2-1, with unresolved D. The CDR3 totals 14 residues. The V gene lost 5 bases and the J gene lost 6 bases, with 15 bases spanning the gap. Germline values: CDR1 SGHRS, CDR2 YFSETQ. The CDR3 coding sequence is TGCGCCAGCAGTTCAGCACTCGCGTTCAATGAGCAGTTCTTC. Translated, it gives CASSSALAFNEQFF.

The rearrangement uses TRBV6-4 and TRBJ1-2, with TRBD1 as a possible D gene (5 bases). There are 15 residues in the CDR3. Germline V gene sequence: CDR1 MRHNA, CDR2 SNTAGT. V gave up 0 bases and J gave up 6 bases, with 14 bases separating them. This CDR3 reads CASSDSGTSRHGYTF. CDR3 DNA: TGTGCCAGCAGTGACTCTGGGACCTCCCGCCATGGCTACACCTTC.

The chain couples TRBV9 to TRBJ1-1; D unresolved. CDR1 and CDR2 from the germline V gene are SGDLS and YYNGEE. The V and J ends lost 6 bases and 0 bases respectively, with 15 bases between them. The length of the CDR3 is 15 residues. This CDR3 reads CASTDPSTMNTEAFF. The CDR3 nucleotides are TGTGCCAGCACCGACCCGTCTACAATGAACACTGAAGCTTTCTTT.

The rearrangement links TRBV28 to TRBJ1-1, with D unresolved. Germline V gene sequence: CDR1 MDHEN, CDR2 SYDVKM. The CDR3 has 15 residues. Trimming left V 5 bases short and J 2 bases short, with 15 bases between. The CDR3 here is CASSRPNIINTEAFF. The CDR3 DNA sequence: TGTGCCAGCAGTCGCCCGAATATAATCAACACTGAAGCTTTCTTT.

This chain uses TRBV5-1 with TRBJ1-1; perhaps TRBD1 as D (6 bases). Per the germline V gene, CDR1 is SGHRS and CDR2 is YFSETQ. V lost 0 bases to trimming and J lost 5 bases, with 14 bases between them. CDR3 length: 15 residues. The CDR3 protein is CASSLVGGQGTEAFF. CDR3 DNA sequence: TGCGCCAGCAGCTTGGTTGGGGGGCAGGGGACTGAAGCTTTCTTT.

The chain carries TRBV4-3 and TRBJ2-3, with unresolved D. Germline-derived CDR1 and CDR2 are LGHNA and YSLEER. The CDR3 contains 15 residues. V was trimmed by 4 bases and J by 3 bases, leaving 14 bases between them. CDR3 sequence: CASSLGPLGTDTQYF. In DNA, the CDR3 is TGCGCCAGCAGCCTCGGACCCCTTGGGACAGATACGCAGTATTTT.

A few counts support this clone. J is TRBJ1-1 and V is TRBV5-1, with 7 bases lining up with TRBD1. The V gene's germline CDR1 is SGHRS and CDR2 YFSETQ. CDR3 size: 14 residues. After removal of 0 bases from V and 4 bases from J, the junction contained 3 bases not matched to a gene. For the CDR3, the DNA is TGCGCCAGCAGCTTGGGGGCAGGGGGCACTGAAGCTTTCTTT. This sequence encodes CASSLGAGGTEAFF.

The sample holds one count of this clone. The rearrangement joins TRBV19 to TRBJ2-3; D remains unclear. Trimming removed 8 bases from V and 6 bases from J, with 9 bases in between. The CDR3 loop spans 11 amino acids. Germline lookup yields CDR1 LNHDA and CDR2 SQIVND (reference sequence). CDR3 sequence: CASGVKDTQYF. CDR3 in DNA: TGTGCCAGTGGAGTCAAGGATACGCAGTATTTT.

The CDR3 spells CASSRGQVMKNEQYF. Here the CDR3 DNA reads TGTGCCAGCAGCCGTGGACAGGTAATGAAGAACGAGCAGTACTTC. This sequence joins TRBV5-6 and TRBJ2-7, with 7 nucleotides matching TRBD1. The V gene's germline CDR1 is SGHDT and CDR2 YYEEEE. Trimming removed 4 bases from V and 5 bases from J; junction bases left unmatched: 12. The CDR3 is made up of 15 amino acids. The full variable domain, with the rest looked up from reference TRBV5-6 and TRBJ2-7, is DAGVTQSPTHLIKTRGQQVTLRCSPKSGHDTVSWYQQALGQGPQFIFQYYEEEERQRGNFPDRFSGHQFPNYSSELNVNALLLGDSALYLCASSRGQVMKNEQYFGPGTRLTVT.

The chain combines TRBV7-9 with TRBJ1-4; tentatively, D is TRBD1 (5 bases). Germline assignment: CDR1 SEHNR and CDR2 FQNEAQ (reference sequence). V was shortened by 1 base and J by 6 bases, with 18 bases between the two germline ends. The CDR3 spans 17 residues. The CDR3, as DNA: TGTGCCAGCAGCTTAGGGGCCTGGGCAGGGTCAGATGAAAAACTGTTTTTT. Translated, it gives CASSLGAWAGSDEKLFF.

This rearrangement joins TRBV10-1 to TRBJ1-1; weak D call: TRBD1 (5 bases). Trimming cost V 0 bases and J 1 base, with 27 bases left between them. The CDR3 contains 21 residues. In germline, CDR1 is WNHNN, CDR2 SYGVQD (reference sequence). The CDR3, as DNA: TGCGCCAGCAGTGAGTCGCCGGACATGAACTGTTGTAACCTATCGAACACTGAAGCTTTCTTT. Translation gives CASSESPDMNCCNLSNTEAFF.

The chain joins TRBV30 to TRBJ2-3; D tentatively fits TRBD1 or TRBD2 (5 bases each). CDR3 length equals 12 residues. CDR1 is GTSNPN and CDR2 is SVGIG in the germline V gene (reference sequence). Trimming cost V 5 bases and J 4 bases, with 10 bases left between them. CDR3 sequence reads: CAWRQRADTQYF. The CDR3 bases are TGTGCCTGGCGACAGAGGGCAGATACGCAGTATTTT.